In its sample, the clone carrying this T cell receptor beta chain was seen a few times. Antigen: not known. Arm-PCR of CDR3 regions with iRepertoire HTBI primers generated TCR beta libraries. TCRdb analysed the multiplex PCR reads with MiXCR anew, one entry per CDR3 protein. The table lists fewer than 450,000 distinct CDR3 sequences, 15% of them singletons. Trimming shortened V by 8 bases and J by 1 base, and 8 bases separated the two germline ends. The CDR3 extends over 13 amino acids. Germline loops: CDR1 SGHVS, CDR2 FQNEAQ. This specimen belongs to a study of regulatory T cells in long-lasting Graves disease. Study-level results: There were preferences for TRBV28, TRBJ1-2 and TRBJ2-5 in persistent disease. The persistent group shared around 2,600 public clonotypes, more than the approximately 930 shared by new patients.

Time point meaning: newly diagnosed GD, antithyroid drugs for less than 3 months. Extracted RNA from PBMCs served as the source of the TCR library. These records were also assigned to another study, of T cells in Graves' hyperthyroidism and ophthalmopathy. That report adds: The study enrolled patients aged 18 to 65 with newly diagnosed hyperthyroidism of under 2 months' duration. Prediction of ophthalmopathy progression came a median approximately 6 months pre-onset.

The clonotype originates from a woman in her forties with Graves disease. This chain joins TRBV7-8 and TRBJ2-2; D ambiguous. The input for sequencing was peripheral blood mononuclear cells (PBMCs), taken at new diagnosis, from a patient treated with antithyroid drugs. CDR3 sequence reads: CASELGNTGELFF. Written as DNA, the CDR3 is TGTGCCAGCGAGCTCGGGAACACCGGGGAGCTGTTTTTT.